The 22 T cell receptor beta chains presented below share a single source sample, sequenced in a study of blood T cells in healthy people across ages. For the second PCR, which ran for about 7 to 11 cycles, a sample-barcoded 5' primer and a J-beta primer mix were used. TCRdb independently ran MiXCR on the 5' RACE reads; one entry per CDR3 protein. This sample yields about 1.7 million distinct CDR3 sequences, of which 25% to 30% are seen a single time; 7.7% belongs to the top ten. Sequencing used blood. All receptors derive from a young woman in good health.

The genes are TRBV4-1 and TRBJ1-2; tentatively, D is TRBD1 (5 bases). Trimming left V 4 bases short and J 1 base short, with 13 bases between. The germline CDR1 and CDR2 sequences are MGHRA and YSYEKL. The CDR3 consists of 15 residues. The CDR3 DNA reads TGCGCCAGCAGCCCAGGGACGGACCTTAACTATGGCTACACCTTC. As protein: CASSPGTDLNYGYTF.

The table lists this clonotype with a few counts. This chain links TRBV12-3 or TRBV12-4 with TRBJ2-1, with a tentative D call TRBD2 (5 bases). This CDR3 has 13 amino acids. V was pared by 5 bases and J by 10 bases, with 15 bases between. The DNA for the CDR3 is TGTGCCAGCAGTCTGCGGGTATCCTACGAGCAGTTCTTC. This gives the protein CASSLRVSYEQFF.

The genes are TRBV5-1 and TRBJ1-2; D possibly corresponds to TRBD1 (6 bases). V dropped 5 bases and J dropped 8 bases, with 16 bases sitting between them. The germline CDR1 and CDR2 sequences are SGHRS and YFSETQ. The CDR3 spans 13 residues. In DNA form, the CDR3 reads TGCGCCAGCAGTTCCACAGGGATCGGGGGCTACACCTTC. Protein product: CASSSTGIGGYTF.

The chain joins TRBV30 to TRBJ1-1; D might be TRBD1 (5 bases). The CDR3 runs 10 residues. V gave up 2 bases and J gave up 10 bases, with 8 bases separating them. The germline V gene encodes CDR1 GTSNPN and CDR2 SVGIG (reference sequence). CDR3 in DNA: TGTGCCTGGAGTAGGCAGGGAGCTTTCTTT. Translated: CAWSRQGAFF.

The chain carries TRBV7-2 and TRBJ2-3, with 9 bases fitting TRBD2. The CDR3 covers 16 residues. Germline trimming cut 1 base from V and 4 bases from J; bases unmatched to any gene: 6. Germline loops: CDR1 SGHTA, CDR2 FQGNSA. The CDR3 spells CASSLVGGGAADTQYF. The CDR3 region has the DNA TGTGCCAGCAGCTTAGTCGGCGGGGGGGCAGCAGATACGCAGTATTTT.

This chain joins TRBV18 and TRBJ2-1; 7 positions agree with TRBD2. Germline V gene data show CDR1 as KGHSH and CDR2 as LQKENI. This CDR3 has 14 residues. Trimming cost V 3 bases and J 6 bases; bases outside gene matches: 5. CDR3 sequence (DNA): TGTGCCAGCTCACCCCCTGGACTAGGCAATGAGCAGTTCTTC. It specifies CASSPPGLGNEQFF.

DNA of the CDR3: TGTGCCAGCAGCGTACCCTCTGGAAACACCATATATTTT. Amino acid sequence: CASSVPSGNTIYF. This rearrangement joins TRBV9 to TRBJ1-3; D unresolved. V was clipped by 1 base and J by 0 bases, with 2 bases between them. CDR3 length: 13 residues. Looked up from germline, CDR1 is SGDLS and CDR2 is YYNGEE.

The chain recombines TRBV7-9 with TRBJ1-2, with D possibly being TRBD1 (6 bases). The CDR3 consists of 12 residues. The V end lost 5 bases, the J end lost 6 bases, and 10 bases lay between the germline ends. Germline CDR1 and CDR2: SEHNR and FQNEAQ (reference sequence). CDR3 region: CASSQQGNGYTF. The CDR3 DNA sequence: TGTGCCAGCAGCCAACAGGGCAATGGCTACACCTTC.

This clonotype was observed many times. V is TRBV20-1 and J is TRBJ1-4; perhaps TRBD1 as D (6 bases). There are 14 residues in the CDR3. Between the trimmed V and J ends, which lost 3 bases and 1 base, there was a span of 9 bases. In germline, CDR1 is DFQATT, CDR2 SNEGSKA (reference sequence). DNA of the CDR3: TGCAGTGCTAGTTTCAGGGGAACTAATGAAAAACTGTTTTTT. It yields the protein CSASFRGTNEKLFF.

V is TRBV5-5 and J is TRBJ1-4; no firm D call. Germline-derived CDR1 and CDR2 are SGHKS and YYEKEE (reference sequence). The CDR3 totals 14 residues. Trimming stripped 4 bases from V and 4 bases from J, with 11 bases between. This chain's CDR3 is CASSPGGDNEKLFF. CDR3 coding DNA: TGTGCCAGCAGCCCCGGCGGGGATAATGAAAAACTGTTTTTT.

This clonotype was observed at least ten times. The chain employs TRBV29-1 and TRBJ1-2, with 9 bases lining up with TRBD1. CDR3 length: 14 residues. J was trimmed by 4 bases and V by 7 bases; bases with no gene match: 10. From germline, CDR1 is SQVTM and CDR2 ANQGSEA. The CDR3 sequence is CSATSGQGPYGYTF. In DNA, the CDR3 is TGCAGCGCCACATCGGGACAGGGACCCTATGGCTACACCTTC.

The rearrangement links TRBV14 to TRBJ2-1, with a weak D call TRBD2 (6 bases). Germline-derived CDR1 and CDR2 are SGHDN and FVKESK. The V and J ends lost 1 base and 7 bases respectively, with 14 bases between them. The CDR3 spans 15 residues. CDR3 DNA sequence: TGTGCCAGCAGCCAAGCAACGGGAGCTCGGAATGAGCAGTTCTTC. Its translation: CASSQATGARNEQFF.

This clonotype appeared a single time. This chain connects TRBV4-1 to TRBJ2-1; D remains ambiguous. Looked up from germline, CDR1 is MGHRA and CDR2 is YSYEKL. Between the trimmed V and J ends, which lost 1 base and 8 bases, there was a span of 6 bases. The CDR3 consists of 12 residues. Here the CDR3 reads CASSQVNDEQFF. Written as DNA, the CDR3 is TGCGCCAGCAGCCAAGTTAACGATGAGCAGTTCTTC.

About this clonotype: Just one base apart from a much larger clone, this may be a read error. The chain carries TRBV6-6 and TRBJ2-3; 11 bases map to TRBD2. This CDR3 has 16 amino acids. V gave up 8 bases and J gave up 0 bases; unmatched junction bases: 7. The germline CDR1 and CDR2 sequences are MNHNY and SVGAGI (reference sequence). The CDR3 DNA follows: TGTGCCAGCGGGTCCACTAGCGGGGGAAGCACAGATACGCAGTATTTT. Encoded protein: CASGSTSGGSTDTQYF.

Details on this clonotype: With a much larger clone just one base away, this may be a read error. The chain employs TRBV20-1 and TRBJ2-3; 7 nucleotides match TRBD2. CDR3 length equals 14 residues. V dropped 5 bases and J dropped 4; count of bases not matched to a gene: 9. Germline V gene lookup returns CDR1 DFQATT and CDR2 SNEGSKA (reference sequence). The CDR3 region has the DNA TGCAGTGCTGGGAGGGCGGGAGAGGCAGATACGCAGTATTTT. It is translated as CSAGRAGEADTQYF.

In the case of this clonotype: A much bigger clone sits one base away, suggesting this may be a read error. The chain has TRBV29-1 and TRBJ2-5, with 8 bases matching TRBD2. The J call is uncertain, as TRBJ2-7 better fits the DNA end. This CDR3 is 15 amino acids long. The germline V gene encodes CDR1 SQVTM and CDR2 ANQGSEA. CDR3 nucleotides: TGCAGCGCTGAAGATCATACGGGAGGGGACTACGAGCAGTACTTC. Its protein product is CSAEDHTGGDYEQYF.

This rearrangement joins TRBV7-3 to TRBJ2-2; TRBD2 is a possible D gene (6 bases). The CDR3 totals 15 residues. Germline V gene data show CDR1 as SGHTA and CDR2 as FQGTGA. V was cut by 2 bases and J by 7 bases, with 14 bases left in between. Here the CDR3 reads CASSLASATSGELFF. In nucleotides, the CDR3 is TGTGCCAGCAGCTTAGCGAGTGCGACTAGCGGGGAGCTGTTTTTT.

The chain employs TRBV7-9 and TRBJ2-1, with 7 bases that match TRBD2. This CDR3 has 14 residues. V shed 8 bases, J shed 7 bases, and the junction held 11 bases outside the gene matches. Per the germline V gene, CDR1 is SEHNR and CDR2 is FQNEAQ (reference sequence). This chain's CDR3 is CASGRAGLRNEQFF. The CDR3 DNA follows: TGTGCCAGCGGCCGAGCGGGACTCCGGAATGAGCAGTTCTTC.

This clonotype was picked up many times. This chain joins TRBV20-1 and TRBJ2-1; D uncertain. The CDR3 is 15 amino acids. Trimming removed 1 base from V and 3 bases from J, with 13 bases in between. The germline V gene has CDR1 DFQATT and CDR2 SNEGSKA (reference sequence). In DNA, the CDR3 is TGCAGTGCTAGAGCTAGGGCCGACCTCTACAATGAGCAGTTCTTC. It translates to CSARARADLYNEQFF.

The sample holds a few counts of this clonotype. CDR3 in DNA: TGTGCCAGCAGCGAGGGTTCTCTACAAGAGCAGTACTTC. Its protein product is CASSEGSLQEQYF. This chain links TRBV2 with TRBJ2-4, with D possibly being TRBD2 (5 bases). The V end was cut by 6 bases, the J end by 13 bases, with 19 bases between. The CDR3 spans 13 residues. Germline loops: CDR1 SNHLY, CDR2 FYNNEI. The full variable domain, with the rest looked up from reference TRBV2 and TRBJ2-4, is EPEVTQTPSHQVTQMGQEVILRCVPISNHLYFYWYRQILGQKVEFLVSFYNNEISEKSEIFDDQFSVERPDGSNFTLKIRSTKLEDSAMYFCASSEGSLQEQYFGAGTRLSVL.

This clonotype was observed many times. The chain uses TRBV28 and TRBJ2-4; 9 bases match TRBD1. V lost 2 bases and J lost 8; bases outside the gene matches: 16. This CDR3 has 18 residues. The germline V gene has CDR1 MDHEN and CDR2 SYDVKM. DNA for the CDR3: TGTGCCAGCAGTTTAGAGCGGTACCCCGGGACAGGGTGGGACATTCAGTACTTC. This gives the protein CASSLERYPGTGWDIQYF.

Regarding this clonotype: At one boundary the junction diverges from the germline segment, which might be a read error. The J gene is TRBJ2-1, the V gene TRBV4-3; D tentatively fits TRBD1 or TRBD2 (6 bases each). Germline loops: CDR1 LGHNA, CDR2 YSLEER. This CDR3 is built from 17 residues. The chain's CDR3 is CASIQDKGGDPYNEQFF. CDR3 nucleotide sequence: TGCGCCAGCATCCAAGATAAGGGGGGCGATCCCTACAATGAGCAGTTCTTC.